A single sample gave rise to the 29 T cell receptor beta chains below, sequenced in a study of blood T cell repertoires in COVID-19. Repertoires were generated with immunoSEQ multiplex PCR, while TCRdb's copy carries only in-frame clones and drops some. The sample contains about 180,000 clones, about 84% of which appear only once. Sequencing was performed on peripheral blood. These receptors were taken from a human donor in a cohort sampled during active COVID-19.

About this clone itself: The junction departs from the called germline gene at one end, perhaps through a read error. The rearrangement uses TRBV7-7 and TRBJ2-1; 10 nucleotides agree with TRBD1. The length of the CDR3 is 15 residues. Germline V lookup: CDR1 SSHAT, CDR2 FNYEAQ (reference sequence). The CDR3 region is CASSPGQGPVNEQFF. The DNA for the CDR3 is TGTGCTAGCAGCCCGGGACAGGGGCCGGTCAATGAGCAGTTCTTC.

V usage is TRBV5-6 and J usage is TRBJ1-6, with 9 positions matching TRBD1. This CDR3 comprises 16 residues. CDR1 and CDR2 (germline): SGHDT, YYEEEE. With V trimmed by 4 bases and J by 8 bases, 10 bases remained unmatched. In DNA form, the CDR3 reads TGTGCCAGCAGCGTCTCCGGGGGGACAGGGCATTCACCCCTCCACTTT. This gives the protein CASSVSGGTGHSPLHF.

This clone was counted between two and nine times. This chain joins TRBV5-1 and TRBJ2-1; 10 positions match TRBD1. Germline assignment: CDR1 SGHRS and CDR2 YFSETQ. V gave up 3 bases and J gave up 8 bases; unmatched junction bases: 5. The CDR3 is 14 amino acids. CDR3 DNA: TGCGCCAGCAGCTGGGACAGGGGTGGCGATGAGCAGTTCTTC. It specifies CASSWDRGGDEQFF.

This clone came up a few times. The chain is built from TRBV7-9 and TRBJ1-2, with unresolved D. The V gene lost 5 bases and the J gene lost 3 bases, with 13 bases spanning the gap. Germline-derived CDR1 and CDR2 are SEHNR and FQNEAQ (reference sequence). This CDR3 comprises 14 residues. CDR3 amino acids: CASSINQPDYGYTF. CDR3 in DNA: TGTGCCAGCAGCATAAATCAACCAGACTATGGCTACACCTTC. The whole variable domain, remainder taken from reference TRBV7-9 and TRBJ1-2, is DTGVSQNPRHKITKRGQNVTFRCDPISEHNRLYWYRQTLGQGPEFLTYFQNEAQLEKSRLLSDRFSAERPKGSFSTLEIQRTEQGDSAMYLCASSINQPDYGYTFGSGTRLTVV.

This chain links TRBV7-9 with TRBJ2-7; no reliable D call. CDR3 length equals 14 residues. The V gene lost 0 bases and the J gene lost 2 bases, with 8 bases spanning the gap. Germline CDR1 is SEHNR and CDR2 is FQNEAQ (reference sequence). Here the CDR3 DNA reads TGTGCCAGCAGCTTAGCAGGTAGCCCCTACGAGCAGTACTTC. Translation gives CASSLAGSPYEQYF.

The chain recombines TRBV19 with TRBJ1-4; 7 bases are shared with TRBD1. CDR3 length: 16 amino acids. With 2 bases clipped from V and 8 bases from J, the junction kept 11 bases outside the gene matches. The germline V gene has CDR1 LNHDA and CDR2 SQIVND (reference sequence). CDR3 nucleotide sequence: TGTGCCAGTAGTATATCAAGAGGGGGCTACTCCGAAAAACTGTTTTTT. This codes for CASSISRGGYSEKLFF.

J is TRBJ2-1 and V is TRBV12-3 or TRBV12-4; D is possibly TRBD1 (6 bases). CDR3 length: 13 residues. Trimming took off 6 bases at V and 7 bases at J, with 13 bases between the two ends. The CDR3 region is CASRQGSSNEQFF. CDR3 nucleotides: TGTGCCAGCAGACAGGGATCGAGTAATGAGCAGTTCTTC.

This chain connects TRBV7-6 to TRBJ2-1, with TRBD1 matching 7 bases. The V segment lost 4 bases and the J segment 4 bases; nucleotides outside the gene matches: 10. Germline assignment: CDR1 SGHVS and CDR2 FNYEAQ. This CDR3 region has 16 residues. This chain's CDR3 is CASSSGPGQRYNEQFF. The CDR3 bases are TGTGCCAGCAGCTCGGGCCCGGGACAGAGATACAATGAGCAGTTCTTC.

The chain links TRBV5-5 to TRBJ1-4; perhaps TRBD1 as D (5 bases). Per germline, CDR1 SGHKS and CDR2 YYEKEE (reference sequence). The CDR3 loop spans 14 amino acids. The germline V and J ends were trimmed by 1 base and 6 bases, with 10 bases remaining between them. The CDR3 region is CASSLTGGDEKLFF. DNA of the CDR3: TGTGCCAGCAGCTTGACCGGGGGAGATGAAAAACTGTTTTTT.

The chain combines TRBV19 with TRBJ1-6; 8 bases match TRBD1. The CDR3 runs to 15 residues. J gave up 5 bases and V 8 bases, and 8 bases lay outside the gene matches. In germline, CDR1 is LNHDA, CDR2 SQIVND (reference sequence). CDR3 DNA: TGTGCCAGTTCGCCCCTGGACAGGGATAATTCACCCCTCCACTTT. Protein: CASSPLDRDNSPLHF.

The V and J genes are TRBV5-1 and TRBJ2-3; D gene uncertain. The CDR3 consists of 14 residues. Per germline, CDR1 SGHRS and CDR2 YFSETQ. Trimming took off 1 base at V and 6 bases at J, with 12 bases between the two ends. For the CDR3, the DNA is TGCGCCAGCAGCTTGTATGAGCCTGCTGATACGCAGTATTTT. Protein: CASSLYEPADTQYF.

The chain carries TRBV3-1 (or the pseudogene TRBV3-2) and TRBJ2-2; a weak D match, TRBD1 (6 bases). The CDR3 runs to 14 residues. Germline assignment: CDR1 LGHDT and CDR2 YNNKEL (reference sequence). V was pared by 4 bases and J by 5 bases, with 11 bases between. CDR3 sequence (DNA): TGTGCCAGCAGCCGACGAGGGGGAACCGGGGAGCTGTTTTTT. It encodes CASSRRGGTGELFF.

This clone was detected a few times. The chain joins TRBV30 to TRBJ2-2; D is uncertain. The CDR3 is 14 residues long. Germline-derived CDR1 and CDR2 are GTSNPN and SVGIG (reference sequence). The V end lost 1 base, the J end lost 1 base, and 7 bases lay between the germline ends. The chain's CDR3 is CAWSARQNTGELFF. The CDR3 bases are TGTGCCTGGAGTGCTCGACAGAACACCGGGGAGCTGTTTTTT.

The rearrangement uses TRBV5-1 and TRBJ1-6; 9 bases fit TRBD1. CDR3 size: 14 residues. Germline V gene lookup returns CDR1 SGHRS and CDR2 YFSETQ. Losses at the gene ends were 4 bases for V and 10 bases for J; bases not matched to a gene: 6. CDR3 DNA: TGCGCCAGCAGCCCCGGGACAGGGAAATCACCCCTCCACTTT. It encodes CASSPGTGKSPLHF.

A note on this clone: Other nucleotide sequences in the sample specify the same CDR3. The V and J genes are TRBV4-1 and TRBJ1-2; D gene uncertain. Looked up from germline, CDR1 is MGHRA and CDR2 is YSYEKL. The length of the CDR3 is 14 residues. Deletions cut 1 base from V and 4 bases from J, with 10 bases between. The CDR3 region is CASSQAEVGYGYTF. In DNA form, the CDR3 reads TGCGCCAGCAGCCAAGCAGAGGTTGGCTATGGCTACACCTTC.

This chain links TRBV3-1 (or the pseudogene TRBV3-2) with TRBJ1-3; unclear D gene. This CDR3 comprises 15 residues. Germline CDR1 reads LGHDT; CDR2 reads YNNKEL (reference sequence). Trimming took off 4 bases at V and 1 base at J, with 11 bases between the two ends. CDR3 sequence: CASSPEQSSGNTIYF. DNA for the CDR3: TGTGCCAGCAGCCCGGAACAGTCGTCTGGAAACACCATATATTTT.

V is TRBV4-1 and J is TRBJ2-7; TRBD1 agrees at 7 bases. This CDR3 contains 14 residues. Trimming took 1 base from V and 4 from J; bases not matched to a gene: 4. CDR1 MGHRA and CDR2 YSYEKL come from the germline V gene. Written as DNA, the CDR3 is TGCGCCAGCAGCCAAGGGGCAGGGGGTTACGAGCAGTACTTC. Its translation is CASSQGAGGYEQYF.

The V gene is TRBV2, the J gene TRBJ1-2; D is perhaps TRBD1 (6 bases). V shed 3 bases and J shed 7 bases, with 12 bases lying between them. CDR1 is SNHLY and CDR2 is FYNNEI in the germline V gene. There are 13 residues in the CDR3. The CDR3 spells CASSDDRYPGYTF. In DNA form, the CDR3 reads TGTGCCAGCAGTGATGACAGGTACCCTGGCTACACCTTC.

The chain carries TRBV19 and TRBJ2-2; 8 bases are a match to TRBD2. Germline CDR1 and CDR2: LNHDA and SQIVND (reference sequence). V was pared by 7 bases and J by 3 bases, with 10 bases of the junction left unmatched. The CDR3 spans 16 residues. The CDR3 DNA sequence: TGTGCCAGTACCCCATCCGGGGGGGCGGACACCGGGGAGCTGTTTTTT. It is translated as CASTPSGGADTGELFF.

The chain links TRBV5-1 to TRBJ2-7, with TRBD2 matching 7 bases. This CDR3 has 16 amino acids. V was clipped by 0 bases and J by 2 bases; unmatched bases: 8. Germline CDR1 is SGHRS and CDR2 is YFSETQ. CDR3 sequence reads: CASSLAPGSGTYEQYF. The DNA of the CDR3 is TGCGCCAGCAGCTTGGCCCCCGGAAGCGGGACCTACGAGCAGTACTTC. Supplemented by reference TRBV5-1 and TRBJ2-7, the full variable domain reads KAGVTQTPRYLIKTRGQQVTLSCSPISGHRSVSWYQQTPGQGLQFLFEYFSETQRNKGNFPGRFSGRQFSNSRSEMNVSTLELGDSALYLCASSLAPGSGTYEQYFGPGTRLTVT.

This clone occurred a few times. The chain employs TRBV29-1 and TRBJ1-2; possibly TRBD1 for D (5 bases). CDR3 size: 15 residues. V was trimmed by 3 bases and J by 5 bases, leaving 19 bases between them. The germline V gene has CDR1 SQVTM and CDR2 ANQGSEA. The CDR3 loop reads CSVEDGGDNSYGYTF. Written as DNA, the CDR3 is TGCAGCGTTGAGGACGGGGGGGATAACTCGTATGGCTACACCTTC.

This chain links TRBV5-1 with TRBJ2-5; TRBD1 agrees at 9 bases. The CDR3 covers 13 residues. V gave up 3 bases and J gave up 3 bases; unmatched junction bases: 0. The germline gives CDR1 SGHRS, CDR2 YFSETQ. Here the CDR3 reads CASSWTGEETQYF. In nucleotides, the CDR3 is TGCGCCAGCAGCTGGACAGGGGAAGAGACCCAGTACTTC.

The rearrangement uses TRBV2 and TRBJ2-2; no definite D call. V lost 4 bases and J lost 4, with 4 bases in between. The CDR3 runs to 12 residues. CDR1 and CDR2 from the germline V gene are SNHLY and FYNNEI. CDR3 region: CASSGPTGELFF. CDR3 bases: TGTGCCAGCAGTGGGCCCACCGGGGAGCTGTTTTTT.

This clone was seen a few times. The chain has TRBV15 and TRBJ1-5, with D possibly matching TRBD1 (6 bases). The V end was cut by 0 bases, the J end by 7 bases, with 10 bases between. CDR1 is LNHNV and CDR2 is YYDKDF in the germline V gene (reference sequence). The CDR3 contains 14 residues. CDR3 nucleotides: TGTGCCACCAGCAGAGATAGGGGGTACCAGCCCCAGCATTTT. It translates to CATSRDRGYQPQHF.

Only one count was recorded for this clone. The chain recombines TRBV5-4 with TRBJ2-1, with TRBD2 matching over 16 bases. The CDR3 loop spans 16 amino acids. Germline-derived CDR1 and CDR2 are SGHNT and YYREEE (reference sequence). The V and J ends lost 4 bases and 7 bases, in that order; junction bases with no gene match: 5. In nucleotides, the CDR3 is TGTGCCAGCAGCGTCGGGACTAGCGGGGGGGTAAATGAGCAGTTCTTC. As protein: CASSVGTSGGVNEQFF.

This clone was counted once. The chain carries TRBV2 and TRBJ2-5; no definite D call. CDR3 length: 14 amino acids. Germline assignment: CDR1 SNHLY and CDR2 FYNNEI. V lost 6 bases, J lost 2 bases, and 13 bases lay in between. The CDR3 loop reads CASSPFGRQETQYF. The CDR3 DNA reads TGTGCCAGCAGCCCCTTCGGCAGGCAAGAGACCCAGTACTTC.

The chain couples TRBV5-1 to TRBJ2-3; possibly TRBD2 for D (5 bases). CDR1 is SGHRS, CDR2 YFSETQ, per germline. The length of the CDR3 is 18 residues. Trimming removed 0 bases at V and 1 base at J, with 18 bases between. CDR3 sequence: CASSLDARDYFGTDTQYF. CDR3 nucleotides: TGCGCCAGCAGCTTGGACGCTCGCGACTATTTTGGCACAGATACGCAGTATTTT. Filled out from reference TRBV5-1 and TRBJ2-3, the complete variable domain reads KAGVTQTPRYLIKTRGQQVTLSCSPISGHRSVSWYQQTPGQGLQFLFEYFSETQRNKGNFPGRFSGRQFSNSRSEMNVSTLELGDSALYLCASSLDARDYFGTDTQYFGPGTRLTVL.

This clone was detected a few times. This chain joins TRBV12-2 and TRBJ1-1. TRBV12-2 is an annotated pseudogene. The CDR3 contains 11 residues. The CDR3 region has the DNA TGTGCAAGTCACCCGGAGATTGAAGCTTTCTTT. This gives the protein CASHPEIEAFF.

This clone is a singleton in its sample. The gene calls are TRBV7-9 and TRBJ1-4, with D uncertain. In germline, CDR1 is SEHNR, CDR2 FQNEAQ (reference sequence). V was shortened by 7 bases and J by 4 bases, with 19 bases between the two germline ends. The CDR3 loop spans 16 amino acids. The CDR3 DNA is TGTGCCAGCAACTATAGTTTTGCTAGTTGTAATGAAAAACTGTTTTTT. Amino acid sequence: CASNYSFASCNEKLFF.